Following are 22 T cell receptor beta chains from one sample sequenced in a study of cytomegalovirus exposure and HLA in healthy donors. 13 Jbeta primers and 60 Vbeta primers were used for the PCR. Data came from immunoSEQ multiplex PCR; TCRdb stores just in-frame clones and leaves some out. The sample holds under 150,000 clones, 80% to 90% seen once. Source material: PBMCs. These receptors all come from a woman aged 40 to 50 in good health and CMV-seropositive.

The chain's CDR3 is CASRVSNTGELFF. In DNA form, the CDR3 reads TGTGCCAGCCGGGTATCCAACACCGGGGAGCTGTTTTTT. J is TRBJ2-2 and V is TRBV7-8; D ambiguous. The CDR3 runs to 13 residues. Germline CDR1 SGHVS, CDR2 FQNEAQ. V lost 8 bases, J lost 2 bases, and 9 bases lay in between.

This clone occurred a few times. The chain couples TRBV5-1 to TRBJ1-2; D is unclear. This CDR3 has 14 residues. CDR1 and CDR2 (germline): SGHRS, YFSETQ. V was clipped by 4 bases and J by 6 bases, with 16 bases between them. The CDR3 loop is CASSLSEDLDGYTF. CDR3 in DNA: TGCGCCAGCAGCCTATCGGAGGACTTGGATGGCTACACCTTC.

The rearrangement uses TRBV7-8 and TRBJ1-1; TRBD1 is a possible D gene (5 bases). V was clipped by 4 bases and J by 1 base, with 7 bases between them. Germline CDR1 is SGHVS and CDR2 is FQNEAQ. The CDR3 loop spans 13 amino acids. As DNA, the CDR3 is TGTGCCAGCAGCTCAGGACAGAACACTGAAGCTTTCTTT. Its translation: CASSSGQNTEAFF.

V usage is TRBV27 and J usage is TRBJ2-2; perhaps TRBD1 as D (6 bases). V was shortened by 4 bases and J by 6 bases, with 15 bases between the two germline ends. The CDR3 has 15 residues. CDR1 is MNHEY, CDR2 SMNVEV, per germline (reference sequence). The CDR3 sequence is CASSSTGSSPGELFF. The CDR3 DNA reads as TGTGCCAGCAGTTCAACAGGGAGTTCGCCCGGGGAGCTGTTTTTT.

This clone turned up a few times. CDR3 sequence reads: CASSPRQGERGTEAFF. CDR3 in DNA: TGTGCCAGCTCACCGAGACAGGGGGAAAGGGGCACTGAAGCTTTCTTT. The chain is built from TRBV18 and TRBJ1-1; TRBD1 matches at 9 bases. The germline CDR1 and CDR2 sequences are KGHSH and LQKENI. This CDR3 is built from 16 residues. With 3 bases clipped from V and 4 bases from J, the junction kept 9 bases outside the gene matches.

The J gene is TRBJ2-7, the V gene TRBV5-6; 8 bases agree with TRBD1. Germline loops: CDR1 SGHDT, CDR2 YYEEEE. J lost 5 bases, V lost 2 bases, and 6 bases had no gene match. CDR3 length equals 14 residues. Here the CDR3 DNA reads TGTGCCAGCAGCTTACCGGCAGGGGGCAACGAGCAGTACTTC. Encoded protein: CASSLPAGGNEQYF.

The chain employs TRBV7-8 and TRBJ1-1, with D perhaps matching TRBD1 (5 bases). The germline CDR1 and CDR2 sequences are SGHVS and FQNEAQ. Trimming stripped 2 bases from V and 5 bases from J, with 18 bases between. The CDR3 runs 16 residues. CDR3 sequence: CASSLQNRDSGTEAFF. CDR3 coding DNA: TGTGCCAGCAGCTTACAAAACCGGGACTCTGGGACTGAAGCTTTCTTT. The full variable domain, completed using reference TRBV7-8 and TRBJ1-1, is GAGVSQSPRYKVAKRGQDVALRCDPISGHVSLFWYQQALGQGPEFLTYFQNEAQLDKSGLPSDRFFAERPEGSVSTLKIQRTQQEDSAVYLCASSLQNRDSGTEAFFGQGTRLTVV.

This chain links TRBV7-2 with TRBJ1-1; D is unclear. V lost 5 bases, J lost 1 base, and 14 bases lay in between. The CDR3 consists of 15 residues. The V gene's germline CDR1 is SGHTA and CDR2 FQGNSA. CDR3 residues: CASSPTAASNTEAFF. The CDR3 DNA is TGTGCCAGCAGCCCTACCGCGGCATCGAACACTGAAGCTTTCTTT.

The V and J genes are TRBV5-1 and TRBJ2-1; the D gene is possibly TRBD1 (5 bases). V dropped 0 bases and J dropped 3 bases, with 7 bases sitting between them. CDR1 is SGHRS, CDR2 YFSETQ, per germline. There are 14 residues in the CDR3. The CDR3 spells CASSLEGIYNEQFF. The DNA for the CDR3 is TGCGCCAGCAGCTTGGAGGGGATCTACAATGAGCAGTTCTTC.

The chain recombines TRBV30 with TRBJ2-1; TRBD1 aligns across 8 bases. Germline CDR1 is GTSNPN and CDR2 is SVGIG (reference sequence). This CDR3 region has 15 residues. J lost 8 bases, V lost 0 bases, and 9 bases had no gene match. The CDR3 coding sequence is TGTGCCTGGAGTGTTTGGGACAGGACGGGGCATGAGCAGTTCTTC. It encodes CAWSVWDRTGHEQFF.

As DNA, the CDR3 is TGTGCCACCTCGATGGGTGAGGGCACAGATACGCAGTATTTT. Encoded protein: CATSMGEGTDTQYF. The chain is built from TRBV6-5 and TRBJ2-3; no clear D gene. V shed 10 bases and J shed 1 base, with 15 bases lying between them. The CDR3 extends over 14 amino acids. Germline CDR1 and CDR2: MNHEY and SVGAGI.

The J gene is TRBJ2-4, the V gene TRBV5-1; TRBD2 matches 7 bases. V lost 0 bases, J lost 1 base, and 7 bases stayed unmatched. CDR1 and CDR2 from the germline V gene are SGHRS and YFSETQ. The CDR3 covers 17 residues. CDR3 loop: CASSLALVGGAKNIQYF. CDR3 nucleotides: TGCGCCAGCAGCTTGGCCTTGGTCGGGGGGGCCAAAAACATTCAGTACTTC.

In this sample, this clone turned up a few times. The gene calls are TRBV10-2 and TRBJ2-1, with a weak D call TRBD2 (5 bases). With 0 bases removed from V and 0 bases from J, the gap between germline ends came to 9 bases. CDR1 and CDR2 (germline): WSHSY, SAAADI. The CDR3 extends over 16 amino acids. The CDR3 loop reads CASSESGGSSYNEQFF. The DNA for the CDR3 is TGCGCCAGCAGTGAGTCAGGTGGGAGCTCCTACAATGAGCAGTTCTTC.

CDR3 protein: CASSGGTGLQETQYF. CDR3 in DNA: TGCGCCAGCAGCGGCGGGACAGGGTTACAAGAGACCCAGTACTTC. The genes are TRBV5-1 and TRBJ2-5, with 9 positions matching TRBD1. The CDR3 extends over 15 amino acids. Looked up from germline, CDR1 is SGHRS and CDR2 is YFSETQ. V shed 4 bases and J 2 bases; nucleotides not matched to a gene: 6.

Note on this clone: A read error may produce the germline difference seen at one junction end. This CDR3 reads CSSSLGGGGYGYTF. The CDR3 nucleotides read TGTTCCAGCAGCTTAGGGGGAGGGGGCTATGGCTACACCTTC. This chain joins TRBV7-9 and TRBJ1-2; perhaps TRBD1 as D (6 bases). Germline CDR1 and CDR2: SEHNR and FQNEAQ (reference sequence). CDR3 size: 14 residues.

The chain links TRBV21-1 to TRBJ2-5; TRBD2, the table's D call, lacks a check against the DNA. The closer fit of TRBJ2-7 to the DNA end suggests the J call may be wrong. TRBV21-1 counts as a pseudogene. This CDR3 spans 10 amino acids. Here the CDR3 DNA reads TGTGCCAGCAGCCTCTACGAGCAGTACTTC. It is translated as CASSLYEQYF.

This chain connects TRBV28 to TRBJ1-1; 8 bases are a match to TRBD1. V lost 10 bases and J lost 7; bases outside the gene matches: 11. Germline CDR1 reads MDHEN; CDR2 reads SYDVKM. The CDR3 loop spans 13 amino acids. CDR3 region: CATISGTGLEAFF. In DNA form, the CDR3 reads TGTGCCACCATTTCCGGGACAGGCCTTGAAGCTTTCTTT. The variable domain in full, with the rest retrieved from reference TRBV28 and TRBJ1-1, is DVKVTQSSRYLVKRTGEKVFLECVQDMDHENMFWYRQDPGLGLRLIYFSYDVKMKEKGDIPEGYSVSREKKERFSLILESASTNQTSMYLCATISGTGLEAFFGQGTRLTVV.

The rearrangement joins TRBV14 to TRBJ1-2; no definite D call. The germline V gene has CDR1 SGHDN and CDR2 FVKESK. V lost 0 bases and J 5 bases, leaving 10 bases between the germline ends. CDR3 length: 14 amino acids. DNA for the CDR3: TGTGCCAGCAGCCAAGATTTAACACCTTATGGCTACACCTTC. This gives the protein CASSQDLTPYGYTF.

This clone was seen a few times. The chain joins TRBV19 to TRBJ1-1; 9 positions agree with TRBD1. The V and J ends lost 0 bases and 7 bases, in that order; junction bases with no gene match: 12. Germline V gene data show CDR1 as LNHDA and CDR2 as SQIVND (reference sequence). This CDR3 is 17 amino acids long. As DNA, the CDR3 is TGTGCCAGTAGTATAGATCTTGGTGGGACAGGGTCGAGTGAAGCTTTCTTT. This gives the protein CASSIDLGGTGSSEAFF.

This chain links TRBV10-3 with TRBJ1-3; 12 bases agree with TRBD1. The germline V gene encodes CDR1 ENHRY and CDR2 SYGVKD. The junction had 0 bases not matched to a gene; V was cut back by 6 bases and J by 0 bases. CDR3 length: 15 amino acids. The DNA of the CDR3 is TGTGCCATCAGGGGACAGGGGGCCTCTGGAAACACCATATATTTT. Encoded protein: CAIRGQGASGNTIYF.

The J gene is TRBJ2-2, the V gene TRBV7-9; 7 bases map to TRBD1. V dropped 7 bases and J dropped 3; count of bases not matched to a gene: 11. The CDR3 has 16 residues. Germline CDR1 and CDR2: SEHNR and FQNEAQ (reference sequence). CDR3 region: CASIRTRDSYTGELFF. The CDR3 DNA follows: TGTGCCAGCATCCGTACCCGGGACAGCTACACCGGGGAGCTGTTTTTT.

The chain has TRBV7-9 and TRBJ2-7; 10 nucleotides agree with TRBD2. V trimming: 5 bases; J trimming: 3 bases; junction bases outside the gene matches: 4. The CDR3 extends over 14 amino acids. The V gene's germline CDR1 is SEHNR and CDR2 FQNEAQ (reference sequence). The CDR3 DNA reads TGTGCCAGCAGCCTTAGCGGGGGGAACTACGAGCAGTACTTC. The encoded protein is CASSLSGGNYEQYF.